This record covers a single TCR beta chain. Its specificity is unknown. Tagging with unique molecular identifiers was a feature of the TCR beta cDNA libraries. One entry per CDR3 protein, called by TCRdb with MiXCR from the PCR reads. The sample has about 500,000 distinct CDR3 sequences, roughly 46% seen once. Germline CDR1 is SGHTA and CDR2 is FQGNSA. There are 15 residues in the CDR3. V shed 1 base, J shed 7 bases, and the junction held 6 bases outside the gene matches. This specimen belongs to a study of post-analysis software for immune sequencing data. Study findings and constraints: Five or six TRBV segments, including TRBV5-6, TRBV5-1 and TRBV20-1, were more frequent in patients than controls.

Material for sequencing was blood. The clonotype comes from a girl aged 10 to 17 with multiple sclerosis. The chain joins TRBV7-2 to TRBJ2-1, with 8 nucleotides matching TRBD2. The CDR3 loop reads CASSLDPGLGNEQFF. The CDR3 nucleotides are TGTGCCAGCAGCTTAGACCCGGGACTAGGGAATGAGCAGTTCTTC.